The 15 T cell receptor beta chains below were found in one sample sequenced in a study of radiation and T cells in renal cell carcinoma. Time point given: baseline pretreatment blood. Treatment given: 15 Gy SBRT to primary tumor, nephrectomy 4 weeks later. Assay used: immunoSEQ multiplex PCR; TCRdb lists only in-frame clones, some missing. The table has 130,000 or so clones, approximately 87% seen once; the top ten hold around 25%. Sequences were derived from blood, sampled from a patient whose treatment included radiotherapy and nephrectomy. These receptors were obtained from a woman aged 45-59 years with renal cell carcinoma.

The CDR3 coding sequence is TGTGCCTGGAGTGGAGGGTTTGATGGCTACACCTTC. This codes for CAWSGGFDGYTF. This chain joins TRBV30 and TRBJ1-2; D is uncertain. Germline V gene lookup returns CDR1 GTSNPN and CDR2 SVGIG (reference sequence). This CDR3 spans 12 amino acids. The ends were cut back, 1 base at V and 6 bases at J, with 9 bases in the middle.

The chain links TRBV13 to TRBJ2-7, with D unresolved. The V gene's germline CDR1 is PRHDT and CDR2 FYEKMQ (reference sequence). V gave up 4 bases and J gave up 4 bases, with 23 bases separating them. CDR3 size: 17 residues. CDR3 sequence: CASSSRRYGQDAYEQYF. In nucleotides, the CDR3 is TGTGCCAGCAGCTCCCGCCGTTACGGTCAGGACGCGTACGAGCAGTACTTC. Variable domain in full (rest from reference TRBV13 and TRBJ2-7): AAGVIQSPRHLIKEKRETATLKCYPIPRHDTVYWYQQGPGQDPQFLISFYEKMQSDKGSIPDRFSAQQFSDYHSELNMSSLELGDSALYFCASSSRRYGQDAYEQYFGPGTRLTVT.

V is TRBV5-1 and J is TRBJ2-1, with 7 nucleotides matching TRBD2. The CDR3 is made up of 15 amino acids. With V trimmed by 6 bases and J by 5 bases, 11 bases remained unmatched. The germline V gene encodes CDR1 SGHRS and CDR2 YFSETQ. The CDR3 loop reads CASTRRTSRNNEQFF. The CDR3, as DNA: TGCGCCAGCACTCGTAGGACTAGTAGAAACAATGAGCAGTTCTTC.

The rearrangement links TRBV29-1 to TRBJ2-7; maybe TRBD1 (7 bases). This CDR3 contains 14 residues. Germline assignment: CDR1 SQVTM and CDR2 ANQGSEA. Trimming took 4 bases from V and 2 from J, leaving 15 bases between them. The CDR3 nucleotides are TGCAGCGTTGTTGCAGGGGGGCCGACCTACGAGCAGTACTTC. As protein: CSVVAGGPTYEQYF.

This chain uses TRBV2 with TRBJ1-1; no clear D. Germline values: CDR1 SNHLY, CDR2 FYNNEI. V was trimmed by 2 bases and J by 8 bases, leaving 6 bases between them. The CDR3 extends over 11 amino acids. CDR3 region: CASSEPGEAFF. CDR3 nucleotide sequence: TGTGCCAGCAGTGAACCGGGGGAAGCTTTCTTT.

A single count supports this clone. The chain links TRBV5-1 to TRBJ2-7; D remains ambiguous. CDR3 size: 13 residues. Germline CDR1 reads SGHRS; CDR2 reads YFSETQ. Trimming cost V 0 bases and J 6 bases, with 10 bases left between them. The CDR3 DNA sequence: TGCGCCAGCAGCTTGGGAGACCCTTCCGAGCAGTACTTC. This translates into CASSLGDPSEQYF.

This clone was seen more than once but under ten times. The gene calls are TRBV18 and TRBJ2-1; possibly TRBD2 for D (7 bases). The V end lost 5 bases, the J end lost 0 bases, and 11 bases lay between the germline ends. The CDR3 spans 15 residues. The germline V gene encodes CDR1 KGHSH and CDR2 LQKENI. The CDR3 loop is CASSIGGPSYNEQFF. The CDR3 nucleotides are TGTGCCAGCTCAATCGGGGGGCCCTCCTACAATGAGCAGTTCTTC.

The CDR3 here is CASSAGTEENSPLHF. CDR3 in DNA: TGTGCCAGCAGTGCCGGGACAGAAGAAAATTCACCCCTCCACTTT. The rearrangement uses TRBV6-6 and TRBJ1-6; TRBD1 matches 7 bases. V lost 5 bases to trimming and J lost 7 bases; unmatched junction nucleotides: 8. Germline-derived CDR1 and CDR2 are MNHNY and SVGAGI (reference sequence). The CDR3 has 15 amino acids.

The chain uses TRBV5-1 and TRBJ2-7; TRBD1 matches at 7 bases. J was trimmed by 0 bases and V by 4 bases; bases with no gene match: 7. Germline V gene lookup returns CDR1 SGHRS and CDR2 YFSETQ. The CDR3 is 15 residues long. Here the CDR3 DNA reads TGCGCCAGCAGCGTTTCCGGGACAGTCTCCTACGAGCAGTACTTC. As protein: CASSVSGTVSYEQYF.

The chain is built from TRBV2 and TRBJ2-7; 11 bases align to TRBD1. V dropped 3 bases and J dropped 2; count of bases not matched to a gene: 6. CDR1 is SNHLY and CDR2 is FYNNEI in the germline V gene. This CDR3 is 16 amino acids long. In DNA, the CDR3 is TGTGCCAGCAGTGATGACCGGACAGGGGGCCCCTACGAGCAGTACTTC. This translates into CASSDDRTGGPYEQYF.

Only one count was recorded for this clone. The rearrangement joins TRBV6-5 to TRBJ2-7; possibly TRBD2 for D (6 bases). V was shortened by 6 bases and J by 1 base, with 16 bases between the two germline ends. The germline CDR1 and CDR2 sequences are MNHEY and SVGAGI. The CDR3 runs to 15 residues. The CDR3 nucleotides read TGTGCCAGCAGCAAGCCCGGGACTGAGTCCTACGAGCAGTACTTC. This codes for CASSKPGTESYEQYF.

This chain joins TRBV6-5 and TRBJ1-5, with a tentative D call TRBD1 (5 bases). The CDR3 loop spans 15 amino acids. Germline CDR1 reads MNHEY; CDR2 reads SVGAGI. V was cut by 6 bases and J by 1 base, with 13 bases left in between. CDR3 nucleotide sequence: TGTGCCAGCAGCCCTCTACGGGGGAGCAATCAGCCCCAGCATTTT. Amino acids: CASSPLRGSNQPQHF.

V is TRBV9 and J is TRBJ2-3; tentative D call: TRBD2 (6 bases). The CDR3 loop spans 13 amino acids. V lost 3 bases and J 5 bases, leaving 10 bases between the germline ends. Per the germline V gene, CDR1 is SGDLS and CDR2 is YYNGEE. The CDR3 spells CASSDVGGDTQYF. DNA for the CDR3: TGTGCCAGCAGCGATGTCGGGGGAGATACGCAGTATTTT.

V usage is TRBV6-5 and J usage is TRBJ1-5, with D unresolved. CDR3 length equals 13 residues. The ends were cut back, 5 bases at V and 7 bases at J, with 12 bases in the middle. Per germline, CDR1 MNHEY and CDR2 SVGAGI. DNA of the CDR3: TGTGCCAGCAGTCGGACCACCCGACAGCCCCAGCATTTT. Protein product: CASSRTTRQPQHF.

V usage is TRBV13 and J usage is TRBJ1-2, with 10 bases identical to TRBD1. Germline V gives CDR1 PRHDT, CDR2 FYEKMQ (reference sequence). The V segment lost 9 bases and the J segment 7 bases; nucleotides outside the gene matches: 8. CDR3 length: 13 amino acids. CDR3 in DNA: TGTGCCAGTACCGGGACAGGGGAGCTTGGCTACACCTTC. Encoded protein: CASTGTGELGYTF.